The 19 T cell receptor beta chains in this list originate from one sample, sequenced in a study of T cell changes during pregnancy in multiple sclerosis. Sequencing was performed with immunoSEQ multiplex PCR; in TCRdb, only in-frame clones are kept and a portion is missing. This sample has some 60,000 clones, with around 90% found just once. The sample consisted of peripheral blood, taken in the second trimester of pregnancy. These receptors originate from a female donor with multiple sclerosis, enrolled in a pregnancy study.

This clone was seen a single time. This chain uses TRBV7-3 with TRBJ2-7; 7 bases agree with TRBD1. CDR3 length equals 15 residues. J lost 0 bases, V lost 5 bases, and 7 bases had no gene match. CDR1 is SGHTA, CDR2 FQGTGA, per germline. The CDR3 DNA sequence: TGTGCCAGCAGCCCTAGACAGGGCCCCTCCTACGAGCAGTACTTC. Amino acids: CASSPRQGPSYEQYF.

This chain uses TRBV21-1 with TRBJ1-1; the table's TRBD1 call for D was not verified on the DNA. TRBV21-1 is described as a pseudogene. The CDR3 is 14 amino acids. The CDR3 loop is CASSKSRENTEAFF. The CDR3 bases are TGTGCCAGCAGCAAATCCAGGGAGAACACTGAAGCTTTCTTT.

The rearrangement joins TRBV4-3 to TRBJ2-5; 7 nucleotides line up with TRBD1. Looked up from germline, CDR1 is LGHNA and CDR2 is YSLEER. This CDR3 is 15 amino acids long. Germline trimming cut 1 base from V and 1 base from J; bases unmatched to any gene: 3. The CDR3 sequence is CASSQARGSQETQYF. The CDR3 nucleotides are TGCGCCAGCAGCCAAGCCAGGGGGTCCCAAGAGACCCAGTACTTC.

The chain uses TRBV5-4 and TRBJ2-3; no reliable D call. V lost 0 bases to trimming and J lost 0 bases, with 8 bases between them. Germline V gene lookup returns CDR1 SGHNT and CDR2 YYREEE (reference sequence). The CDR3 loop spans 15 amino acids. The DNA for the CDR3 is TGTGCCAGCAGCTTGGAGTTAACTAGCACAGATACGCAGTATTTT. This codes for CASSLELTSTDTQYF.

This chain links TRBV9 with TRBJ2-1, with TRBD2 matching 8 bases. With 3 bases clipped from V and 6 bases from J, the junction kept 11 bases outside the gene matches. This CDR3 has 16 residues. Germline V gives CDR1 SGDLS, CDR2 YYNGEE. In DNA form, the CDR3 reads TGTGCCAGCAGCGACAATAGCGGGGACCTCGGCAATGAGCAGTTCTTC. Residues: CASSDNSGDLGNEQFF. The full variable domain, completed using reference TRBV9 and TRBJ2-1, is DSGVTQTPKHLITATGQRVTLRCSPRSGDLSVYWYQQSLDQGLQFLIQYYNGEERAKGNILERFSAQQFPDLHSELNLSSLELGDSALYFCASSDNSGDLGNEQFFGPGTRLTVL.

The chain joins TRBV28 to TRBJ1-6; 7 bases map to TRBD1. Looked up from germline, CDR1 is MDHEN and CDR2 is SYDVKM. J lost 1 base, V lost 5 bases, and 17 bases had no gene match. This CDR3 region has 20 residues. For the CDR3, the DNA is TGTGCCAGCAGTACGTTTTCCGGGACAGCCGTAGAATCCTATAATTCACCCCTCCACTTT. Amino acids: CASSTFSGTAVESYNSPLHF. Combining the CDR3 with reference TRBV28 and TRBJ1-6 gives the whole variable domain DVKVTQSSRYLVKRTGEKVFLECVQDMDHENMFWYRQDPGLGLRLIYFSYDVKMKEKGDIPEGYSVSREKKERFSLILESASTNQTSMYLCASSTFSGTAVESYNSPLHFGNGTRLTVT.

Concerning this clone: This sample also contains other DNA sequences that code for the same CDR3. This chain joins TRBV30 and TRBJ1-1; D unclear. This CDR3 comprises 15 residues. Germline loops: CDR1 GTSNPN, CDR2 SVGIG (reference sequence). Trimming cost V 4 bases and J 2 bases, with 17 bases left between them. In DNA form, the CDR3 reads TGTGCCTGGACGTCGGGAGAAGGGTCCAACACTGAAGCTTTCTTT. Residues: CAWTSGEGSNTEAFF.

The chain carries TRBV5-4 and TRBJ1-4; TRBD1 matches at 9 bases. With 2 bases clipped from V and 8 bases from J, the junction kept 7 bases outside the gene matches. CDR1 and CDR2 (germline): SGHNT, YYREEE (reference sequence). The CDR3 contains 15 residues. The CDR3 DNA reads as TGTGCCAGCAGCTTAGGGGGGACAGGGATGGAAAAACTGTTTTTT. Its protein product is CASSLGGTGMEKLFF. The whole variable domain, remainder taken from reference TRBV5-4 and TRBJ1-4, is ETGVTQSPTHLIKTRGQQVTLRCSSQSGHNTVSWYQQALGQGPQFIFQYYREEENGRGNFPPRFSGLQFPNYSSELNVNALELDDSALYLCASSLGGTGMEKLFFGSGTQLSVL.

The gene calls are TRBV27 and TRBJ2-3, with TRBD2 matching 9 bases. Trimming took 2 bases from V and 5 from J; bases not matched to a gene: 20. CDR1 is MNHEY and CDR2 is SMNVEV in the germline V gene (reference sequence). The CDR3 runs to 20 residues. CDR3 DNA: TGTGCCAGCAGTTTAAAGCCACGCGGGGGGGCAAGTCTAAACCTAGATACGCAGTATTTT. The encoded protein is CASSLKPRGGASLNLDTQYF.

The chain is built from TRBV5-1 and TRBJ2-3; 7 nucleotides line up with TRBD1. CDR1 SGHRS and CDR2 YFSETQ come from the germline V gene. V dropped 6 bases and J dropped 0; count of bases not matched to a gene: 13. This CDR3 contains 17 residues. CDR3 residues: CASKRTGLLTSTDTQYF. CDR3 DNA sequence: TGCGCCAGCAAGAGGACAGGCCTGTTAACTAGCACAGATACGCAGTATTTT.

The V gene is TRBV5-6, the J gene TRBJ2-3, with D hard to call. The length of the CDR3 is 13 residues. Germline V CDR1 and CDR2: SGHDT, YYEEEE. The V and J ends lost 0 bases and 4 bases respectively, with 6 bases between them. CDR3 DNA sequence: TGTGCCAGCAGCTTGGGCGTGGCAGATACGCAGTATTTT. Its translation is CASSLGVADTQYF.

This chain uses TRBV5-5 with TRBJ2-5; the match to TRBD1 covers 7 bases. This CDR3 has 15 residues. With V trimmed by 0 bases and J by 3 bases, 5 bases remained unmatched. Germline V gives CDR1 SGHKS, CDR2 YYEKEE (reference sequence). CDR3 DNA: TGTGCCAGCAGCTTGGCCTCTGACAGGGAAGAGACCCAGTACTTC. Encoded protein: CASSLASDREETQYF.

This clone was seen once. This sequence joins TRBV7-9 and TRBJ1-5; 7 positions match TRBD1. Germline V gives CDR1 SEHNR, CDR2 FQNEAQ (reference sequence). CDR3 size: 14 residues. Trimming took 2 bases from V and 3 from J; bases not matched to a gene: 1. This CDR3 is CASSLTGDNQPQHF. Written as DNA, the CDR3 is TGTGCCAGCAGCTTAACAGGGGACAATCAGCCCCAGCATTTT.

The J gene is TRBJ1-3, the V gene TRBV19; D perhaps matches TRBD1 (6 bases). The ends were cut back, 5 bases at V and 0 bases at J, with 11 bases in the middle. CDR1 LNHDA and CDR2 SQIVND come from the germline V gene (reference sequence). The CDR3 consists of 15 residues. CDR3 bases: TGTGCCAGTAGTGGACAGCCAACCTCTGGAAACACCATATATTTT. As protein: CASSGQPTSGNTIYF. Full variable domain (remainder filled in from reference TRBV19 and TRBJ1-3): DGGITQSPKYLFRKEGQNVTLSCEQNLNHDAMYWYRQDPGQGLRLIYYSQIVNDFQKGDIAEGYSVSREKKESFPLTVTSAQKNPTAFYLCASSGQPTSGNTIYFGEGSWLTVV.

The chain couples TRBV28 to TRBJ1-5; TRBD1 agrees at 10 bases. The CDR3 covers 15 residues. Trimming removed 6 bases from V and 5 bases from J; junction bases left unmatched: 7. Germline V gene lookup returns CDR1 MDHEN and CDR2 SYDVKM. The CDR3 DNA sequence: TGTGCCAGCAGCCTGGGACAGGGGTCCGATCAGCCCCAGCATTTT. Translated: CASSLGQGSDQPQHF.

The rearrangement joins TRBV7-3 to TRBJ2-5; D is possibly TRBD2 (6 bases). Germline CDR1 and CDR2: SGHTA and FQGTGA. The CDR3 covers 13 residues. The V gene lost 3 bases and the J gene lost 5 bases, with 10 bases spanning the gap. The CDR3 coding sequence is TGTGCCAGCAGCTTCGGACGGGAGGAGACCCAGTACTTC. This sequence encodes CASSFGREETQYF.

The chain is built from TRBV5-5 and TRBJ1-1; possibly TRBD1 for D (6 bases). CDR3 length equals 14 residues. Trimming pared 3 bases from V and 2 bases from J, leaving 11 bases between. The germline gives CDR1 SGHKS, CDR2 YYEKEE (reference sequence). CDR3: CASSSYRDNTEAFF. DNA of the CDR3: TGTGCCAGCAGCTCTTACAGGGACAACACTGAAGCTTTCTTT.

The chain uses TRBV5-1 and TRBJ1-2; 7 bases are shared with TRBD1. The CDR3 has 16 residues. Germline V gene sequence: CDR1 SGHRS, CDR2 YFSETQ. Trimming removed 4 bases from V and 4 bases from J; junction bases left unmatched: 13. As DNA, the CDR3 is TGCGCCAGCAGCCTCCGGGACAGCAGGGCGAGCTATGGCTACACCTTC. As protein: CASSLRDSRASYGYTF.

The CDR3 bases are TGTGCCAGCAGTGCCGGACAGGCACCCAATCAGCCCCAGCATTTT. This sequence encodes CASSAGQAPNQPQHF. The V and J genes are TRBV6-5 and TRBJ1-5; the match to TRBD1 covers 7 bases. The CDR3 covers 15 residues. V lost 5 bases and J lost 3; bases outside the gene matches: 7. Germline CDR1 MNHEY, CDR2 SVGAGI.